Below, 9 T cell receptor beta chains from the same sample are listed, as sequenced in a study of T cell responses to AZD1222 COVID-19 vaccine. Measured with immunoSEQ multiplex PCR; TCRdb has only the in-frame clones, and not every one. In the table there are 150,000 or so clones, 85% to 90% of which are singletons. The source material was peripheral blood, sampled on day 0 of AZD1222 vaccination. The receptors come from an adult in good health.

This clone was picked up a small number of times. The chain recombines TRBV25-1 with TRBJ2-7; D may be TRBD2 (5 bases). Germline values: CDR1 MGHDK, CDR2 SYGVNS. V was pared by 9 bases and J by 1 base, with 13 bases between. The CDR3 length is 13 residues. This chain's CDR3 is CARKVGGSYEQYF. As DNA, the CDR3 is TGTGCCAGGAAAGTCGGAGGTTCCTACGAGCAGTACTTC.

The chain couples TRBV4-2 to TRBJ2-3; D perhaps matches TRBD2 (5 bases). Germline-derived CDR1 and CDR2 are LGHNA and YNFKEQ. V shed 1 base and J shed 4 bases, with 9 bases lying between them. CDR3 length: 14 residues. The CDR3 loop reads CASSQVLEPDTQYF. The CDR3 DNA is TGTGCCAGCAGCCAAGTACTAGAACCAGATACGCAGTATTTT.

V usage is TRBV19 and J usage is TRBJ2-2, with D uncertain. V lost 4 bases and J 2 bases, leaving 14 bases between the germline ends. CDR3 length: 16 amino acids. Germline values: CDR1 LNHDA, CDR2 SQIVND (reference sequence). CDR3 sequence reads: CASSRSELDNTGELFF. In DNA, the CDR3 is TGTGCCAGTAGTAGGTCCGAGCTCGATAACACCGGGGAGCTGTTTTTT.

The chain is built from TRBV29-1 and TRBJ2-1, with TRBD2 identical over 11 bases. The ends lost 4 bases at V and 9 bases at J; junction bases unmatched: 11. The CDR3 is 15 residues long. From germline, CDR1 is SQVTM and CDR2 ANQGSEA. CDR3 in DNA: TGCAGCGTTGGGGGGCAGACTAGCGGGGCAGGTGAGCAGTTCTTC. This codes for CSVGGQTSGAGEQFF.

The chain links TRBV27 to TRBJ1-2; TRBD1 matches at 9 bases. V was pared by 3 bases and J by 6 bases, with 2 bases of the junction left unmatched. Germline V lookup: CDR1 MNHEY, CDR2 SMNVEV (reference sequence). The CDR3 consists of 13 residues. CDR3 sequence reads: CASSFGTGNGYTF. In DNA, the CDR3 is TGTGCCAGCAGTTTCGGGACAGGGAATGGCTACACCTTC.

The chain carries TRBV10-1 and TRBJ1-5; D possibly corresponds to TRBD1 (6 bases). Germline V gene data show CDR1 as WNHNN and CDR2 as SYGVQD (reference sequence). The V end was cut by 3 bases, the J end by 2 bases, with 8 bases between. The CDR3 loop spans 14 amino acids. The CDR3 sequence: CASSDRGGNQPQHF. The CDR3 region has the DNA TGCGCCAGCAGTGACAGGGGCGGCAATCAGCCCCAGCATTTT.

The CDR3 reads CASSGGGGEAFF. CDR3 nucleotides: TGTGCCAGCAGCGGGGGCGGAGGTGAAGCTTTCTTT. This sequence joins TRBV6-2 or TRBV6-3 and TRBJ1-1; a possible D gene is TRBD1 (6 bases). The germline V gene encodes CDR1 MNHEY and CDR2 SVGEGT. The CDR3 totals 12 residues. V gave up 6 bases and J gave up 7 bases, with 12 bases separating them.

This chain links TRBV3-1 (or the pseudogene TRBV3-2) with TRBJ1-6; D remains ambiguous. Trimming removed 1 base from V and 5 bases from J, with 12 bases in between. The CDR3 covers 16 residues. Germline V gene sequence: CDR1 LGHDT, CDR2 YNNKEL (reference sequence). The CDR3 coding sequence is TGTGCCAGCAGCCAAGGGCTCGGACGGGATAATTCACCCCTCCACTTT. This translates into CASSQGLGRDNSPLHF.

This chain uses TRBV24-1 with TRBJ2-1, with 9 nucleotides matching TRBD2. The CDR3 is 14 amino acids. The V segment lost 8 bases and the J segment 6 bases; nucleotides outside the gene matches: 7. Germline values: CDR1 KGHDR, CDR2 SFDVKD. Here the CDR3 DNA reads TGTGCCACCAATGCGGGGGGGCTCGGCAATGAGCAGTTCTTC. Its translation is CATNAGGLGNEQFF.